The T cell receptor beta chain described here comes from a study of T cells after yellow fever vaccination. Findings and caveats of the study: Post-booster repertoires contained most primary-vaccination clones again (roughly 97% CD4, 85% to 90% CD8). Weaker overall, the secondary response nonetheless peaked faster (day 5 versus 15). Contaminating bulk clonotypes could be abundant in FACS-sorted repertoires. Some clonotypes, a small share, were shared between CD4 and CD8 compartments.

As concerns this clonotype: What it binds is not known.

V lost 5 bases to trimming and J lost 0 bases, with 12 bases between them. Germline loops: CDR1 SGHTA, CDR2 FQGNSA. The CDR3 runs to 15 residues. MiXCR, run by TCRdb on the 5' RACE reads, gives a single entry per CDR3 protein. The repertoire includes 500,000 to 700,000 distinct CDR3 sequences, about 19% of them detected once, and more than 13% sits in the top ten. This chain connects TRBV7-2 to TRBJ2-3; D gene ambiguous. Specimen: PBMCs, collected 15 days after the yellow fever booster vaccination. This clonotype was sampled from a man aged 25-40 years who received the YFV17D yellow fever vaccine. DNA of the CDR3: TGTGCCAGCAGCCCAGTCGGTCAGAGCACAGATACGCAGTATTTT. Protein product: CASSPVGQSTDTQYF.